This T cell receptor beta chain is from a study of CD8 T cells in Susac syndrome. Random hexamers were used to reverse transcribe an amount of roughly 0.5 to 1 ug RNA. TCRdb called the immunoSEQ multiplex PCR reads again in MiXCR, with one record for every CDR3 protein. Among around 46,000 distinct CDR3 sequences listed, roughly 92% were seen once. The CDR3 covers 12 residues. From germline, CDR1 is WSHSY and CDR2 SAAADI. Between the trimmed V and J ends, which lost 4 bases and 7 bases, there was a span of 10 bases. Sequenced: CD8+ T cells from PBMCs. The receptor was isolated from a human donor in good health. The chain recombines TRBV10-2 with TRBJ1-2; D ambiguous. In DNA form, the CDR3 reads TGCGCCAGCAGTGTGGGCGAAACTGGCTACACCTTC. It encodes CASSVGETGYTF.